This T cell receptor beta chain was captured in a study of Ad26.COV2.S vaccination and SARS-CoV-2 variants. Study-level information: Each vaccinee took Ad26.COV2.S intramuscularly, once or twice 56 days apart.

TCRdb keeps only in-frame clones here, not all; method: immunoSEQ multiplex PCR. The table records roughly 400,000 clones, roughly 91% of them present only once. Documented treatment: around 19 received Ad26.COV2.S at low or high dose, single or two shots; a few received placebo; per-sample allocation not given. Collection of samples fell on day 63 after the first vaccine or placebo injection. A Boston adult aged 18-55 years was the donor. The specimen was peripheral blood, collected in a trial of Ad26.COV2.S vaccine versus placebo. The sequence derives from a person aged 18-65 years who received the Ad26.COV2.S COVID-19 vaccine or a placebo.

CDR3 in DNA: TGTGCCAGCAGCTTAGGAGGACAGGGGGCACCCTATGGCTACACCTTC. This gives the protein CASSLGGQGAPYGYTF. The J gene is TRBJ1-2, the V gene TRBV7-9; TRBD1 aligns across 11 bases. CDR3 length: 16 residues. V dropped 1 base and J dropped 4; count of bases not matched to a gene: 5. The germline V gene encodes CDR1 SEHNR and CDR2 FQNEAQ (reference sequence). Together with reference TRBV7-9 and TRBJ1-2, the CDR3 gives the full variable domain: DTGVSQNPRHKITKRGQNVTFRCDPISEHNRLYWYRQTLGQGPEFLTYFQNEAQLEKSRLLSDRFSAERPKGSFSTLEIQRTEQGDSAMYLCASSLGGQGAPYGYTFGSGTRLTVV.